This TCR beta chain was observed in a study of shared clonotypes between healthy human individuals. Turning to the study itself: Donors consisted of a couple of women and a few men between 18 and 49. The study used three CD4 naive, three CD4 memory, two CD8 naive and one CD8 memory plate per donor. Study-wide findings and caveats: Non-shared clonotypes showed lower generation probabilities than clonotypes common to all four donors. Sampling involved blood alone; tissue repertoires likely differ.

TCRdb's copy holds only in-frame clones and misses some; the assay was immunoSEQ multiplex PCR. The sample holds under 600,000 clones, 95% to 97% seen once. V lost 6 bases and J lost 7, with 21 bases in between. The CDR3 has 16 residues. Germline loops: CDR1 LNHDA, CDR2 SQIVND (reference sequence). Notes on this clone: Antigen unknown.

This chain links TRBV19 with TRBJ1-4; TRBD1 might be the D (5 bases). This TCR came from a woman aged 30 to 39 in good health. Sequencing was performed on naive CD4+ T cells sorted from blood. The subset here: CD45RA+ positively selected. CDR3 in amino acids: CASSIFRQYKSEKLFF. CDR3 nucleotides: TGTGCCAGTAGCATATTCCGACAGTACAAGAGTGAAAAACTGTTTTTT. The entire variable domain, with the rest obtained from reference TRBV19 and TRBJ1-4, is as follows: DGGITQSPKYLFRKEGQNVTLSCEQNLNHDAMYWYRQDPGQGLRLIYYSQIVNDFQKGDIAEGYSVSREKKESFPLTVTSAQKNPTAFYLCASSIFRQYKSEKLFFGSGTQLSVL.